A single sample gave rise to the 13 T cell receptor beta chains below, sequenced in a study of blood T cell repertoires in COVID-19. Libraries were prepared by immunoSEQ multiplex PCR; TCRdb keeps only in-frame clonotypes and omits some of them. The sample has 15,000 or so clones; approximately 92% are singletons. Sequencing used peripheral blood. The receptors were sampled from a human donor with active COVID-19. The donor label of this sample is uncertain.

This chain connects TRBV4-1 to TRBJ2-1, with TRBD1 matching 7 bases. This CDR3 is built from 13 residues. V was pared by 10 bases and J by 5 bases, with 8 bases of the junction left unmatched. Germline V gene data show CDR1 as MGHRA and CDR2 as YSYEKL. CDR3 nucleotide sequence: TGCGCCACAAAAAGACAGGGAAACAATGAGCAGTTCTTC. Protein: CATKRQGNNEQFF.

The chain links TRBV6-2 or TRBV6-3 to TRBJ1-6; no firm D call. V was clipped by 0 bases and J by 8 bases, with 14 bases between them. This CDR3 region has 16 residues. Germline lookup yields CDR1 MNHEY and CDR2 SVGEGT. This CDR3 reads CASSYSTSAGDSPLHF. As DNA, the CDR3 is TGTGCCAGCAGTTACTCGACCAGCGCGGGAGATTCACCCCTCCACTTT.

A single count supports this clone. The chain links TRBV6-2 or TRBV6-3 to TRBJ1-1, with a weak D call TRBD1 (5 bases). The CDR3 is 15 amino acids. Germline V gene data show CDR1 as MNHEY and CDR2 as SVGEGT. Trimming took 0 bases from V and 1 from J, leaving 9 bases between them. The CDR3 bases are TGTGCCAGCAGTTACTCGATAGACAGGAACACTGAAGCTTTCTTT. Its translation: CASSYSIDRNTEAFF.

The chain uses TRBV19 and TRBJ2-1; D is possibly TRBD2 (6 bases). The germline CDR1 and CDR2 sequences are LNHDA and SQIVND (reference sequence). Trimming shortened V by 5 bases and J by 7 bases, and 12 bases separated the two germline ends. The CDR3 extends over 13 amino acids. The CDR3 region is CASSPGSPNEQFF. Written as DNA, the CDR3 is TGTGCCAGTAGTCCCGGGAGCCCGAATGAGCAGTTCTTC.

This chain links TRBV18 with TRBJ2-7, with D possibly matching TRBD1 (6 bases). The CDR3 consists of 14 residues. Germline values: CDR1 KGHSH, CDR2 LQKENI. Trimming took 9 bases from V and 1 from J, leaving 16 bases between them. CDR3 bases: TGTGCCAGTTCCCAGGGGCGAAATTCCTACGAGCAGTACTTC. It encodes CASSQGRNSYEQYF.

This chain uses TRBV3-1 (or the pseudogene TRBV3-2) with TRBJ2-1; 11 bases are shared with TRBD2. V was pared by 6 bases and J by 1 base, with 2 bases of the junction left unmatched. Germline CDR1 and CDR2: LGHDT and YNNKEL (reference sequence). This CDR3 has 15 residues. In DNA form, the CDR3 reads TGTGCCAGCAGTCCTAGCGGGGGGTCCTACAATGAGCAGTTCTTC. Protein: CASSPSGGSYNEQFF.

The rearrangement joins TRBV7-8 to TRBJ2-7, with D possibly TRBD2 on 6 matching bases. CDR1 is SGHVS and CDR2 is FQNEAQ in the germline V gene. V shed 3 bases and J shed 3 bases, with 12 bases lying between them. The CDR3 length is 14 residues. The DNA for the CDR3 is TGTGCCAGCAGCTTCGGGACTGCGAGCTACGAGCAGTACTTC. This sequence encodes CASSFGTASYEQYF.

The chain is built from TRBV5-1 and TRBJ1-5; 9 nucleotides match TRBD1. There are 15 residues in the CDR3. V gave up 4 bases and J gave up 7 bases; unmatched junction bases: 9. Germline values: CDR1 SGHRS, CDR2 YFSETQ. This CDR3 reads CASSPSQGAGQPQHF. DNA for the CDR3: TGCGCCAGCAGCCCCTCACAGGGGGCCGGCCAGCCCCAGCATTTT.

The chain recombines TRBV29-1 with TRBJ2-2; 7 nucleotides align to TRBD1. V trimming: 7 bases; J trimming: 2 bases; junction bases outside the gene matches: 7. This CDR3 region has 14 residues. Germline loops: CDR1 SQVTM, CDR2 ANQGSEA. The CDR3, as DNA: TGCAGCGGCCAGACAGGGAGAAACACCGGGGAGCTGTTTTTT. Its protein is CSGQTGRNTGELFF.

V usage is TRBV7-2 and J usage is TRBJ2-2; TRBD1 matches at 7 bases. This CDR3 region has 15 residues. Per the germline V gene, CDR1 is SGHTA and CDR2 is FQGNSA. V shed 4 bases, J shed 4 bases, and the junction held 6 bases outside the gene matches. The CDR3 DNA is TGTGCCAGCAGCTCTCGACAGGGCAGCACCGGGGAGCTGTTTTTT. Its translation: CASSSRQGSTGELFF. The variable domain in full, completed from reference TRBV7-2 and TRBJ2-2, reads GAGVSQSPSNKVTEKGKDVELRCDPISGHTALYWYRQSLGQGLEFLIYFQGNSAPDKSGLPSDRFSAERTGGSVSTLTIQRTQQEDSAVYLCASSSRQGSTGELFFGEGSRLTVL.

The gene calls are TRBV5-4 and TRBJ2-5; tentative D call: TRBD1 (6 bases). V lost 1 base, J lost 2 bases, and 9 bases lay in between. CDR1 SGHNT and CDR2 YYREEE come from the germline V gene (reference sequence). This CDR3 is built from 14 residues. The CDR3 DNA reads TGTGCCAGCAGCTTGCCAGGGGAGCAAGAGACCCAGTACTTC. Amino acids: CASSLPGEQETQYF.

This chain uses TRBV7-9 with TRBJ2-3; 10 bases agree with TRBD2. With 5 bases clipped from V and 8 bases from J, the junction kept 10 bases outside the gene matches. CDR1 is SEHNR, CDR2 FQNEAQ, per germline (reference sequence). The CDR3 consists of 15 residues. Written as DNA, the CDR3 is TGTGCCAGCAGCCCCGCCGGGACTAGCGCTGGTACGCAGTATTTT. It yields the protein CASSPAGTSAGTQYF.

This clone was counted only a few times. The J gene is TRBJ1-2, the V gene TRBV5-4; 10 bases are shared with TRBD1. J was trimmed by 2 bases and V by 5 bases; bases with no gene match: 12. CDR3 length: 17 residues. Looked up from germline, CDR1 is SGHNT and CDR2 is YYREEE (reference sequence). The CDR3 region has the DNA TGTGCCAGCAGTCCCGGGACAGGGGCGCCCAGAAACTATGGCTACACCTTC. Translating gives CASSPGTGAPRNYGYTF.